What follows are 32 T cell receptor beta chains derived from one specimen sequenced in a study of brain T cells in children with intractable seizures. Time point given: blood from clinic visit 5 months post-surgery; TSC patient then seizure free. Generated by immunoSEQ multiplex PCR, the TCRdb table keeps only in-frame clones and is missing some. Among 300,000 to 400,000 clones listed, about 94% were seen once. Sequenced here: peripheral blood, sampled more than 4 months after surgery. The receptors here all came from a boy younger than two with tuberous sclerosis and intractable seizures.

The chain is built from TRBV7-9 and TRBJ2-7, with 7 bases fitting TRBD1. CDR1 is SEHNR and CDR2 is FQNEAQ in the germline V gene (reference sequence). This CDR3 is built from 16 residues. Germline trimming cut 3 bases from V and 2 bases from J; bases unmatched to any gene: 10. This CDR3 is CASSFRDSPKPYEQYF. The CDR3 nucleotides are TGTGCCAGCAGCTTCCGGGACAGCCCGAAACCCTACGAGCAGTACTTC.

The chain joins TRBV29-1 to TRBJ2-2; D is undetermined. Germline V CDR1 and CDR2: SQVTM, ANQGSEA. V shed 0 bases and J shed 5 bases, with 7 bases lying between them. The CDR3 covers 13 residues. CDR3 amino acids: CSVEDRRTGELFF. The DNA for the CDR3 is TGCAGCGTTGAAGATCGGAGAACCGGGGAGCTGTTTTTT.

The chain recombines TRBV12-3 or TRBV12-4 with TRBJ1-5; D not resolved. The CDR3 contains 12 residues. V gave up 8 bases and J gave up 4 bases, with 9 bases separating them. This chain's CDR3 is CASRTENQPQHF. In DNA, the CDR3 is TGTGCCAGCCGGACTGAAAATCAGCCCCAGCATTTT.

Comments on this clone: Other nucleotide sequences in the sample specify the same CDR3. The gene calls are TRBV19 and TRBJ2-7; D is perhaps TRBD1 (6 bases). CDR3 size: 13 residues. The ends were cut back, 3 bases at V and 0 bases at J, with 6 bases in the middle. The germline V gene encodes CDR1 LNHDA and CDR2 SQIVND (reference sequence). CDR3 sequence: CASSMGHSYEQYF. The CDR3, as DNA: TGTGCCAGTAGTATGGGACACTCCTACGAGCAGTACTTC.

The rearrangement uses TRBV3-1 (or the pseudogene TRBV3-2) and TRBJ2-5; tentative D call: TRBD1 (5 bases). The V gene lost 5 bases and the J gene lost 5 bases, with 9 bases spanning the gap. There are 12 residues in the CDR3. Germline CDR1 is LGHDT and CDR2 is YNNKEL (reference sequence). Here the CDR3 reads CASSTAGETQYF. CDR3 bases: TGTGCCAGCAGCACCGCAGGGGAGACCCAGTACTTC.

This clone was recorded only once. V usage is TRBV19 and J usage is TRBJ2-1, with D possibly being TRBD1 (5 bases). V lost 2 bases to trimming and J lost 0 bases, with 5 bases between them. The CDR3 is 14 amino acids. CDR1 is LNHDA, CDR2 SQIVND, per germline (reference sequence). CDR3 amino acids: CASSIQGSYNEQFF. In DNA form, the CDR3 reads TGTGCCAGTAGTATACAGGGCTCCTACAATGAGCAGTTCTTC.

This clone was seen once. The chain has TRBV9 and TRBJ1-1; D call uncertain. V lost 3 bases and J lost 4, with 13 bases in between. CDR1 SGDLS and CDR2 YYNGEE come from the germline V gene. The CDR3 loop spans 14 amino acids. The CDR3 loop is CASSGEVASTEAFF. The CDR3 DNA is TGTGCCAGCAGCGGGGAGGTCGCGAGCACTGAAGCTTTCTTT.

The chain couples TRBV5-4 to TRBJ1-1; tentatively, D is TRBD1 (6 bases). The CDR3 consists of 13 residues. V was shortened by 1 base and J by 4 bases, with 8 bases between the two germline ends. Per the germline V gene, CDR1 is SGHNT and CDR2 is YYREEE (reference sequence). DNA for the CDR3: TGTGCCAGCAGCTTGAGGGGGGCCACTGAAGCTTTCTTT. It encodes CASSLRGATEAFF.

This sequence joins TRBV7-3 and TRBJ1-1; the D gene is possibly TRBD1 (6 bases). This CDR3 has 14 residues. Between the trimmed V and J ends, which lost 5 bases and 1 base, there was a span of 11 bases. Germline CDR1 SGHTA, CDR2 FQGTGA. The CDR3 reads CASSPKGGNTEAFF. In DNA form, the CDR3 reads TGTGCCAGCAGCCCCAAGGGGGGGAACACTGAAGCTTTCTTT.

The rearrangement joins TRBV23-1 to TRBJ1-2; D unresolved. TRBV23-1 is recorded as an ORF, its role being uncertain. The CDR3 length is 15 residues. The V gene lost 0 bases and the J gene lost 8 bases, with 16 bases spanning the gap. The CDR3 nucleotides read TGCGCCAGCAGTCAATCGGCGCCCGCTGGGAGAGGCTACACCTTC. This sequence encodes CASSQSAPAGRGYTF.

For the CDR3, the DNA is TGTGCCACCAGTGATCCCCCCCAGAATGAGCAGTTCTTC. Amino acids: CATSDPPQNEQFF. The chain recombines TRBV24-1 with TRBJ2-1; D uncertain. Trimming took 3 bases from V and 7 from J, leaving 9 bases between them. CDR3 size: 13 residues. Germline V gene data show CDR1 as KGHDR and CDR2 as SFDVKD.

CDR3: CASRSRDSTGELFF. In nucleotides, the CDR3 is TGTGCCAGCAGGTCCCGGGACTCAACCGGGGAGCTGTTTTTT. V gene TRBV11-3 combines with J gene TRBJ2-2, with D possibly TRBD2 on 6 matching bases. The CDR3 is made up of 14 amino acids. Germline values: CDR1 SGHNT, CDR2 YENEEA. V was cut by 6 bases and J by 5 bases, with 13 bases left in between. Together with reference TRBV11-3 and TRBJ2-2, the CDR3 gives the full variable domain: EAGVVQSPRYKIIEKKQPVAFWCNPISGHNTLYWYLQNLGQGPELLIRYENEEAVDDSQLPKDRFSAERLKGVDSTLKIQPAELGDSAVYLCASRSRDSTGELFFGEGSRLTVL.

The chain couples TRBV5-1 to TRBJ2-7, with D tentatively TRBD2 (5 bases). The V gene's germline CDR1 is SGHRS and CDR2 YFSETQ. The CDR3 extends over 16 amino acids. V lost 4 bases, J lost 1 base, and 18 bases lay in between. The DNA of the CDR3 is TGCGCCAGCAGCCGGGGTCCATTCCTTCCATCCTACGAGCAGTACTTC. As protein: CASSRGPFLPSYEQYF.

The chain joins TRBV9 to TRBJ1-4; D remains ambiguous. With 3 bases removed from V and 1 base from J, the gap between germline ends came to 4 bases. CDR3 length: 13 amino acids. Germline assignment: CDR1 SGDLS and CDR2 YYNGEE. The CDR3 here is CASSDETNEKLFF. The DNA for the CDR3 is TGTGCCAGCAGCGACGAAACTAATGAAAAACTGTTTTTT.

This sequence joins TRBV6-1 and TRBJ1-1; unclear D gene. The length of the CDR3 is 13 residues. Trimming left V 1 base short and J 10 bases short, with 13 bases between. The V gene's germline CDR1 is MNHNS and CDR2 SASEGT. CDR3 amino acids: CASSEEVGWGAFF. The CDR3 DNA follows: TGTGCCAGCAGTGAAGAGGTAGGGTGGGGAGCTTTCTTT.

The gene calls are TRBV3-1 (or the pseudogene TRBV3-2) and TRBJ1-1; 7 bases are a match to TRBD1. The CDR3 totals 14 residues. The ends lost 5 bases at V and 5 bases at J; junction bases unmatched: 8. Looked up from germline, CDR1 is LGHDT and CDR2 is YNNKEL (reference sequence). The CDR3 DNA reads TGTGCCAGCAGCTCCGCGACAGGGCGGACTGAAGCTTTCTTT. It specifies CASSSATGRTEAFF.

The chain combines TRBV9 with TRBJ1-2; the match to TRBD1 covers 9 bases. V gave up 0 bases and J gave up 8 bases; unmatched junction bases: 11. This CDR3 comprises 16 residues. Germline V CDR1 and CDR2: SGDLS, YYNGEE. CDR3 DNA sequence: TGTGCCAGCAGCGTAGTAGGACAGGGGTCCTTGAGAGGCTACACCTTC. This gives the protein CASSVVGQGSLRGYTF. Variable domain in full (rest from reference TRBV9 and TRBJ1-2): DSGVTQTPKHLITATGQRVTLRCSPRSGDLSVYWYQQSLDQGLQFLIQYYNGEERAKGNILERFSAQQFPDLHSELNLSSLELGDSALYFCASSVVGQGSLRGYTFGSGTRLTVV.

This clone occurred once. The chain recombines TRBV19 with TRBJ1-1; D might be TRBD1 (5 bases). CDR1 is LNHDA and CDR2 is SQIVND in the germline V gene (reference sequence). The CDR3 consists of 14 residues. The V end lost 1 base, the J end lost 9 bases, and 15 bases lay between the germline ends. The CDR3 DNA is TGTGCCAGTAGTATAGCAGGGCCACCCCCGCAAGCTTTCTTT. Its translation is CASSIAGPPPQAFF. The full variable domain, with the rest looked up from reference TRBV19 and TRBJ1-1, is DGGITQSPKYLFRKEGQNVTLSCEQNLNHDAMYWYRQDPGQGLRLIYYSQIVNDFQKGDIAEGYSVSREKKESFPLTVTSAQKNPTAFYLCASSIAGPPPQAFFGQGTRLTVV.

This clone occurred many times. The CDR3 sequence: CASSYRNTGELFF. The DNA of the CDR3 is TGTGCCAGCAGCTATCGGAACACCGGGGAGCTGTTTTTT. The J gene is TRBJ2-2, the V gene TRBV12-3 or TRBV12-4, with unresolved D. Trimming cost V 6 bases and J 1 base, with 6 bases left between them. This CDR3 is 13 amino acids long.

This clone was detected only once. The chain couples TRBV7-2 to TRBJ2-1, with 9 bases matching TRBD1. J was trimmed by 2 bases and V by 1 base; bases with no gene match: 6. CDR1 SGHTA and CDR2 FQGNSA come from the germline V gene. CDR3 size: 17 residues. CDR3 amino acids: CASSLGPGQGPYNEQFF. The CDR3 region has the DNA TGTGCCAGCAGCTTAGGGCCGGGACAGGGACCCTACAATGAGCAGTTCTTC.

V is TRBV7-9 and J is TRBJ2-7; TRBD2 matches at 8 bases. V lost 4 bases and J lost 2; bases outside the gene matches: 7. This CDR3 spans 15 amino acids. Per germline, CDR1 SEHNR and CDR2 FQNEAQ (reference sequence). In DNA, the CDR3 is TGTGCCAGCAGCTCAGGACTAGCAGTAGCCTACGAGCAGTACTTC. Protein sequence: CASSSGLAVAYEQYF.

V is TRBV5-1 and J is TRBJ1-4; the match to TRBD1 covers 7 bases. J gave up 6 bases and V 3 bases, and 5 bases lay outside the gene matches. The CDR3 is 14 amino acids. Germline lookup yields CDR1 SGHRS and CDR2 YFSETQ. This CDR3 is CASSSRTGDEKLFF. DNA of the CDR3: TGCGCCAGCAGCTCAAGGACAGGAGATGAAAAACTGTTTTTT.

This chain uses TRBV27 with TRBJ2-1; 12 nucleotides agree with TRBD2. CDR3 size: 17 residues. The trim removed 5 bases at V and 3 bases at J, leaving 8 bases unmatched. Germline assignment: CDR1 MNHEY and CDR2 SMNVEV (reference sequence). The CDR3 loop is CASSPRTSGTYYNEQFF. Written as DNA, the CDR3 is TGTGCCAGCAGTCCCCGGACTAGCGGGACTTACTACAATGAGCAGTTCTTC.

The CDR3 sequence is CASFSPGQANYGYTF. In DNA form, the CDR3 reads TGTGCCAGCTTTTCTCCGGGACAGGCCAACTATGGCTACACCTTC. The V and J genes are TRBV18 and TRBJ1-2; 8 bases fit TRBD1. There are 15 residues in the CDR3. With 7 bases clipped from V and 2 bases from J, the junction kept 9 bases outside the gene matches. The germline V gene encodes CDR1 KGHSH and CDR2 LQKENI.

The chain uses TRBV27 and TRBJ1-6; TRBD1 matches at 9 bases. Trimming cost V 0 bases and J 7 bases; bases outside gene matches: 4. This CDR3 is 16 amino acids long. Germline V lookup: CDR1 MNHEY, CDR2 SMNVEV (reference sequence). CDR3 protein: CASSLSMTGGNSPLHF. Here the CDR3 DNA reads TGTGCCAGCAGTTTATCGATGACAGGGGGGAATTCACCCCTCCACTTT.

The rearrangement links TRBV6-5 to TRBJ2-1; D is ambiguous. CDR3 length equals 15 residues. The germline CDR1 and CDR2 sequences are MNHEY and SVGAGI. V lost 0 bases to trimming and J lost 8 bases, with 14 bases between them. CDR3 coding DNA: TGTGCCAGCAGTTACTCGAGCCCTAGACCCGATGAGCAGTTCTTC. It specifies CASSYSSPRPDEQFF.

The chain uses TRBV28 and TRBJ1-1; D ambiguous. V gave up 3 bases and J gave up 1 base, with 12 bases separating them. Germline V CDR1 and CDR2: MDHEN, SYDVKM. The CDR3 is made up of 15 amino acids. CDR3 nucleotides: TGTGCCAGCAGTTTTCCCCAGTTTCCGAACACTGAAGCTTTCTTT. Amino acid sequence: CASSFPQFPNTEAFF.

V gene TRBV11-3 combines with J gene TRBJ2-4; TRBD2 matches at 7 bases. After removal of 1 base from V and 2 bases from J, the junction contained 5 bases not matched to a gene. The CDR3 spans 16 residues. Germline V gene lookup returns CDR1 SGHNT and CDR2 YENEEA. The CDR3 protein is CASSLVASGSKNIQYF. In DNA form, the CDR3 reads TGTGCCAGCAGCTTAGTGGCTAGCGGATCCAAAAACATTCAGTACTTC.

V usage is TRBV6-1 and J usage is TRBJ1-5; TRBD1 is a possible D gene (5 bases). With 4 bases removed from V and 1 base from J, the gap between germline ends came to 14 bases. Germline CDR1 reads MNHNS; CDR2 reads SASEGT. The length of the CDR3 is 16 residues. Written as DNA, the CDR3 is TGTGCCAGCAGTGTGTTCGATGGGGGGAGCAATCAGCCCCAGCATTTT. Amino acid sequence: CASSVFDGGSNQPQHF.

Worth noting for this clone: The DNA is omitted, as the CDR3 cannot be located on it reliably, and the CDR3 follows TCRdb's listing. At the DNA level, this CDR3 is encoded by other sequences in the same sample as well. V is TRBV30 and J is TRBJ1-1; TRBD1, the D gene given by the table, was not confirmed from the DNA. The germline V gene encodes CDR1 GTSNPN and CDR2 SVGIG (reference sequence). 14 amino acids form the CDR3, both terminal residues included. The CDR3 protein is CAWSVGQGNTEAFF.

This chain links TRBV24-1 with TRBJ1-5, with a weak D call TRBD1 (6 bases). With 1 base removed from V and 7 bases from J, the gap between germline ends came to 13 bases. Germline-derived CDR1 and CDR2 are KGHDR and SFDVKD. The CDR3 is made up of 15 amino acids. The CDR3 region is CATSDLGGAFQPQHF. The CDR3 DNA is TGTGCCACCAGTGATTTAGGGGGGGCGTTCCAGCCCCAGCATTTT.

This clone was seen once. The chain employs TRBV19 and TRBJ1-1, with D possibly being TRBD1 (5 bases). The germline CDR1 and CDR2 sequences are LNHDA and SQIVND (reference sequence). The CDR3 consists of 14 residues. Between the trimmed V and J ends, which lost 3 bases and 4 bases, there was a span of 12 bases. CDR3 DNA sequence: TGTGCCAGTAGTATTGTGCAAGGGGTCACTGAAGCTTTCTTT. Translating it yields CASSIVQGVTEAFF.